A selection of T cell receptor beta chains follows, all from one sample in a study of T-cell reconstitution after alpha-beta-depleted transplantation in children. A single record per CDR3 protein comes from TCRdb applying MiXCR to the PCR reads. The sample lists fewer than 550,000 distinct CDR3 sequences, more than 9.5% occurring once. Sample: PBMCs, mostly from graft donor cells, taken 180 days after TCRalphabeta/CD19-depleted stem cell transplant. Receptors were obtained from a female patient aged 2 to 10 who had a stem cell transplant for aplastic anemia, so the T cells may come from the graft donor. Both conserved end residues are part of each CDR3. A D gene is named only where the DNA matches it firmly. Clone size is given for some rows only: seen once, a few or many times, or a class if the clone is expanded.

TRBV4-3	.	few	TRBJ2-7	CASSPWGGSYEQYF	TGCGCCAGCAGCCCCTGGGGCGGGTCCTACGAGCAGTACTTC
TRBV28	TRBD1	.	TRBJ1-5	CASSFGQGEVSNQPQHF	TGTGCCAGCAGTTTTGGACAGGGGGAAGTAAGCAATCAGCCCCAGCATTTT
TRBV20-1	.	few	TRBJ1-5	CSATAALWQGLNQPQHF	TGCAGTGCCACAGCTGCCCTTTGGCAGGGGCTCAATCAGCCCCAGCATTTT
TRBV19	TRBD1	.	TRBJ2-7	CASSPGTGSPYEQYF	TGTGCCAGTAGTCCAGGGACAGGGAGTCCCTACGAGCAGTACTTC
TRBV29-1	.	.	TRBJ1-5	CSVEGNRDQPQHF	TGCAGCGTTGAGGGCAACAGGGATCAGCCCCAGCATTTT
TRBV4-3	.	.	TRBJ1-3	CASSQVTLTSGNTIYF	TGCGCCAGCAGCCAAGTCACCCTGACCTCTGGAAACACCATATATTTT
TRBV5-6	TRBD2	many	TRBJ2-3	CASSWGTSGGTDTQYF	TGTGCCAGCAGCTGGGGGACTAGCGGGGGGACAGATACGCAGTATTTT
TRBV6-2/TRBV6-3	.	.	TRBJ2-2	CASSSPRVVGTGELFF	TGTGCCAGCAGTTCCCCCCGAGTGGTGGGCACCGGGGAGCTGTTTTTT
TRBV12-3/TRBV12-4	.	.	TRBJ1-1	CASSSSDTEAFF	TGTGCCAGCAGTTCCTCGGACACTGAAGCTTTCTTT
TRBV29-1	.	.	TRBJ1-2	CSVEPADYGYTF	TGCAGCGTTGAACCTGCCGACTATGGCTACACCTTC
TRBV5-1	TRBD2	many	TRBJ2-5	CASSLASGSETQYF	TGCGCCAGCAGCTTGGCTAGCGGGAGTGAGACCCAGTACTTC
TRBV18	.	.	TRBJ1-5	CASSPTEVQPQHF	TGTGCCAGCTCACCTACTGAGGTTCAGCCCCAGCATTTT
TRBV11-2	TRBD2	.	TRBJ2-1	CASSLGLARDFNEQFF	TGTGCCAGCAGCTTAGGACTAGCCAGGGACTTCAATGAGCAGTTCTTC
TRBV6-2/TRBV6-3	TRBD1	.	TRBJ2-3	CASSSSGTGPRETPTDTQYF	TGTGCCAGCAGTTCCTCGGGGACAGGGCCTCGGGAGACCCCCACAGATACGCAGTATTTT
TRBV2	TRBD1	.	TRBJ2-3	CASSVPKTGARYTDTQYF	TGTGCCAGCAGTGTCCCGAAGACAGGGGCGCGCTACACAGATACGCAGTATTTT
TRBV4-3	TRBD1	.	TRBJ1-5	CASSQAAGQDWNQPQHF	TGCGCCAGCAGCCAAGCCGCCGGACAGGATTGGAATCAGCCCCAGCATTTT
TRBV28	.	.	TRBJ1-5	CVTRTFRGRNQPQHF	TGTGTCACCCGTACGTTCAGGGGACGCAATCAGCCCCAGCATTTT
TRBV27	.	.	TRBJ2-5	CASSQRRGAEETQYF	TGTGCCAGCAGCCAACGTCGGGGGGCGGAGGAGACCCAGTACTTC
TRBV4-3	.	few	TRBJ1-1	CASSHPGTDTEAFF	TGCGCCAGCAGCCACCCGGGGACCGACACTGAAGCTTTCTTT
TRBV5-1	.	.	TRBJ1-6	CASSSADGRNSPLHF	TGCGCCAGCAGCTCGGCCGACGGGCGTAATTCACCCCTCCACTTT
TRBV28	TRBD1	.	TRBJ2-1	CASSSTPDREPDNEQFF	TGTGCCAGCAGTTCCACACCCGACAGGGAACCCGACAATGAGCAGTTCTTC
TRBV12-3/TRBV12-4	.	many	TRBJ1-1	CASSPPGYQGKAFF	TGTGCCAGCAGCCCTCCGGGCTACCAGGGTAAAGCTTTCTTT
TRBV12-3/TRBV12-4	.	.	TRBJ2-1	CASSLRGGNEQFF	TGTGCCAGCAGCCTCAGGGGGGGCAATGAGCAGTTCTTC
TRBV20-1	TRBD2	.	TRBJ2-7	CSARAPGTNEQYF	TGCAGTGCTAGAGCCCCTGGGACTAACGAGCAGTACTTC
TRBV12-3/TRBV12-4	TRBD2	few	TRBJ2-2	CASRGGGLDTGELFF	TGTGCCAGCAGGGGCGGAGGACTAGACACCGGGGAGCTGTTTTTT
TRBV7-3	TRBD2	few	TRBJ2-1	CASSWGLAGGNEQFF	TGTGCCAGCAGCTGGGGACTAGCGGGGGGCAATGAGCAGTTCTTC
TRBV20-1	TRBD2	.	TRBJ2-7	CSASPGGSYEQYF	TGCAGTGCTAGCCCGGGGGGCTCCTACGAGCAGTACTTC
TRBV14	TRBD1	.	TRBJ2-5	CASSQDRGREETQYF	TGTGCCAGCAGCCAAGACAGGGGGCGGGAAGAGACCCAGTACTTC
TRBV7-9	.	many	TRBJ1-5	CASSPGGTSNQPQHF	TGTGCCAGCAGCCCCGGGGGCACCAGCAATCAGCCCCAGCATTTT
TRBV14	.	few	TRBJ2-5	CASSQSIQETQYF	TGTGCCAGCAGCCAAAGTATCCAAGAGACCCAGTACTTC
TRBV4-3	TRBD1	many	TRBJ2-3	CASSQGQGNTDTQYF	TGCGCCAGCAGCCAAGGACAGGGAAACACAGATACGCAGTATTTT
TRBV7-9	.	many	TRBJ1-6	CASSSQDSQNSPLHF	TGTGCCAGCAGTTCCCAGGATTCCCAGAATTCACCCCTCCACTTT
TRBV13	TRBD2	.	TRBJ2-3	CASSTKGLAAFEDTQYF	TGTGCCAGCAGCACGAAGGGACTAGCGGCCTTTGAGGATACGCAGTATTTT
TRBV16	.	.	TRBJ1-3	CASSQPPPRSGNTIYF	TGTGCCAGCAGCCAACCGCCCCCCAGGTCCGGAAACACCATATATTTT
TRBV24-1	.	.	TRBJ2-1	CATRREGGGEQFF	TGTGCCACCAGGCGCGAGGGGGGAGGAGAGCAGTTCTTC
TRBV19	.	few	TRBJ1-1	CASSRSGSRTEAFF	TGTGCCAGTAGTCGCTCAGGGAGTAGGACTGAAGCTTTCTTT
TRBV20-1	.	.	TRBJ2-3	CSAKRVSTDTQYF	TGCAGTGCTAAGCGGGTTAGCACAGATACGCAGTATTTT
TRBV12-3/TRBV12-4	.	.	TRBJ1-5	CASSLGLRAGVQPQHF	TGTGCCAGCAGTTTAGGGTTGAGAGCAGGGGTTCAGCCCCAGCATTTT
TRBV11-2	TRBD2	.	TRBJ2-7	CASVSGGLYEQYF	TGTGCCAGCGTGAGCGGGGGGCTCTACGAGCAGTACTTC
TRBV20-1	.	few	TRBJ2-1	CSARVASTAYNEQFF	TGCAGTGCTAGGGTTGCTAGCACAGCCTACAATGAGCAGTTCTTC
TRBV25-1	.	.	TRBJ2-5	CASSENIAQYF	TGTGCCAGCAGTGAAAATATAGCCCAGTACTTC
TRBV27	.	few	TRBJ2-1	CASIKVAEPNNEQFF	TGTGCCAGCATTAAAGTAGCGGAGCCCAACAATGAGCAGTTCTTC
TRBV20-1	.	.	TRBJ2-1	CSARGDEQFF	TGCAGTGCTAGAGGGGATGAGCAGTTCTTC
TRBV11-2	.	.	TRBJ2-5	CASSPAGLATRWGETQYF	TGTGCCAGCAGCCCCGCTGGCCTAGCGACCAGGTGGGGGGAGACCCAGTACTTC
TRBV12-3/TRBV12-4	.	.	TRBJ2-2	CASNEDVTNTGELFF	TGTGCCAGCAACGAGGATGTAACGAACACCGGGGAGCTGTTTTTT